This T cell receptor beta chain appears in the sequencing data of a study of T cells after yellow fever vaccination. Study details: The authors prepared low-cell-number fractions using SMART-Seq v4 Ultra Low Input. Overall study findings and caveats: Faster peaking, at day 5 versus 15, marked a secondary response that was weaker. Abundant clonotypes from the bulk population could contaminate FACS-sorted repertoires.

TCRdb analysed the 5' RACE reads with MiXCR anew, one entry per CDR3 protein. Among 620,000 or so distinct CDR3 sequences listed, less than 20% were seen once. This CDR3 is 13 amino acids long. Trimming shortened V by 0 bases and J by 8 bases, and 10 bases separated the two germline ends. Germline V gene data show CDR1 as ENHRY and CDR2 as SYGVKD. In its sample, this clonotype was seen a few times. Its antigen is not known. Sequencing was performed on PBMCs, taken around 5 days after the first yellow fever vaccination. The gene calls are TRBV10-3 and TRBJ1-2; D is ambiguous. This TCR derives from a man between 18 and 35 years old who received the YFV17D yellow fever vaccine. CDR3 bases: TGTGCCATCAGTGAGTCGGGGTCAGGCGGCTACACCTTC. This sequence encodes CAISESGSGGYTF.